The rows below give T cell receptor beta chains drawn from one sample of a study of cytomegalovirus exposure and HLA in healthy donors. Profiled with immunoSEQ multiplex PCR; TCRdb holds only in-frame clones, not every one. The sample includes more than 85,000 clones, 93% of them seen just once. Sequencing was carried out using PBMCs. The origin of the receptors is a woman aged 25 to 39 in good health and CMV-seropositive. CDR3s include the opening cysteine and the closing phenylalanine or tryptophan. The D gene is left open where the match is weak. Not all rows give a size; the values are once, few, many and, for expanded clones, a class.

D: -; size: -; J: TRBJ1-2; V: TRBV19; CDR3: CASSRSRGATAYGYTF; DNA: TGTGCCAGTAGCCGATCCCGCGGAGCAACTGCATATGGCTACACCTTC
D: -; size: -; J: TRBJ2-2; V: TRBV7-2; CDR3: CASSLGQYNTGELFF; DNA: TGTGCCAGCAGCTTAGGACAGTATAACACCGGGGAGCTGTTTTTT
D: -; size: -; J: TRBJ2-1; V: TRBV11-2; CDR3: CASSSLKEGVGNEQFF; DNA: TGTGCCAGCAGCTCCCTAAAGGAGGGAGTAGGAAATGAGCAGTTCTTC
D: -; size: -; J: TRBJ1-2; V: TRBV6-4; CDR3: CASSLDSLGYGYTF; DNA: TGTGCCAGCAGTTTAGACAGTCTTGGCTATGGCTACACCTTC
D: -; size: -; J: TRBJ2-7; V: TRBV7-9; CDR3: CASSPNYNLYEQYF; DNA: TGTGCCAGCAGCCCCAACTACAACCTCTACGAGCAGTACTTC
D: TRBD2; size: -; J: TRBJ2-1; V: TRBV25-1; CDR3: CASSEPGLAAYNEQFF; DNA: TGTGCCAGCAGTGAACCCGGACTAGCGGCCTACAATGAGCAGTTCTTC
D: TRBD2; size: -; J: TRBJ2-7; V: TRBV7-6; CDR3: CASSRSVNTSGGPYEQYF; DNA: TGTGCCAGCAGCCGAAGTGTAAACACTAGCGGGGGGCCCTACGAGCAGTACTTC
D: -; size: once; J: TRBJ2-7; V: TRBV9; CDR3: CASSVALSSYEQYF; DNA: TGTGCCAGCAGCGTAGCCCTGAGCTCCTACGAGCAGTACTTC
D: TRBD1; size: -; J: TRBJ2-5; V: TRBV11-3; CDR3: CASSPRQGGRETQYF; DNA: TGTGCCAGCAGCCCAAGACAGGGGGGGCGAGAGACCCAGTACTTC
D: TRBD2; size: -; J: TRBJ2-3; V: TRBV30; CDR3: CAWSILAGDTQYF; DNA: TGTGCCTGGAGTATACTAGCGGGAGATACGCAGTATTTT
D: -; size: once; J: TRBJ2-7; V: TRBV5-6; CDR3: CASSFRGIGSYEQYF; DNA: TGTGCCAGCAGCTTTAGAGGTATAGGCTCCTACGAGCAGTACTTC
D: -; size: -; J: TRBJ2-1; V: TRBV6-1; CDR3: CASSGRTAGRVNEQFF; DNA: TGTGCCAGCAGTGGGCGGACAGCAGGTAGAGTCAATGAGCAGTTCTTC
D: -; size: -; J: TRBJ2-1; V: TRBV6-6; CDR3: CASSFPRDLGSEQFF; DNA: TGTGCCAGCAGTTTCCCCCGGGACCTCGGGAGTGAGCAGTTCTTC
D: -; size: -; J: TRBJ2-7; V: TRBV28; CDR3: CASGQVGDTRYEQYF; DNA: TGTGCCAGCGGTCAGGTGGGGGACACACGCTACGAGCAGTACTTC
D: -; size: -; J: TRBJ2-2; V: TRBV29-1; CDR3: CSVEDPGHTGELFF; DNA: TGCAGCGTTGAAGATCCAGGGCACACCGGGGAGCTGTTTTTT
D: -; size: -; J: TRBJ2-5; V: TRBV7-9; CDR3: CASSFSEETQYF; DNA: TGTGCCAGCAGCTTCAGCGAGGAGACCCAGTACTTC
D: -; size: -; J: TRBJ2-2; V: TRBV6-5; CDR3: CASSYSRGSGELFF; DNA: TGTGCCAGCAGTTACTCAAGGGGTTCCGGGGAGCTGTTTTTT
D: TRBD2; size: -; J: TRBJ2-1; V: TRBV10-1; CDR3: CASGAGTSGYNEQFF; DNA: TGCGCCAGTGGAGCCGGGACTAGCGGTTACAATGAGCAGTTCTTC
D: TRBD2; size: once; J: TRBJ2-7; V: TRBV4-2; CDR3: CASSQEGTKNYEQYF; DNA: TGTGCCAGCAGCCAAGAGGGGACTAAGAACTACGAGCAGTACTTC
D: TRBD2; size: -; J: TRBJ2-3; V: TRBV28; CDR3: CASRLAGVNQDTQYF; DNA: TGTGCCAGCAGACTAGCGGGAGTAAACCAAGATACGCAGTATTTT
D: -; size: -; J: TRBJ1-4; V: TRBV19; CDR3: CASSRMARDGEEKLFF; DNA: TGTGCCAGTAGTAGGATGGCCCGGGATGGTGAGGAAAAACTGTTTTTT
D: -; size: -; J: TRBJ2-7; V: TRBV6-1; CDR3: CASRPRQVASYEQYF; DNA: TGTGCCAGCCGGCCCCGACAGGTTGCATCCTACGAGCAGTACTTC
D: -; size: -; J: TRBJ2-7; V: TRBV7-2; CDR3: CASSLIRGGHQARNEQYF; DNA: TGTGCCAGCAGCTTAATTCGCGGGGGACACCAGGCGAGAAACGAGCAGTACTTC
D: -; size: -; J: TRBJ2-7; V: TRBV6-5; CDR3: CASSSVVGKQYF; DNA: TGTGCCAGCAGTTCCGTTGTTGGCAAGCAGTACTTC
D: -; size: -; J: TRBJ2-2; V: TRBV7-9; CDR3: CAPRGRYTGELFF; DNA: TGTGCCCCGCGGGGTCGGTACACCGGGGAGCTGTTTTTT
D: TRBD1; size: once; J: TRBJ2-1; V: TRBV28; CDR3: CASNPRTGLTYNEQFF; DNA: TGTGCCAGCAACCCCAGGACAGGGCTTACCTACAATGAGCAGTTCTTC
D: TRBD1; size: -; J: TRBJ2-2; V: TRBV10-3; CDR3: CAISVGTGDGELFF; DNA: TGTGCCATCAGTGTAGGGACAGGGGACGGGGAGCTGTTTTTT
D: -; size: -; J: TRBJ2-5; V: TRBV5-1; CDR3: CASSTEETQYF; DNA: TGCGCCAGCAGCACTGAAGAGACCCAGTACTTC
D: TRBD2; size: -; J: TRBJ2-7; V: TRBV28; CDR3: CASSSLAGGQNSYEQYF; DNA: TGTGCCAGCAGTTCATTAGCGGGAGGGCAAAACTCCTACGAGCAGTACTTC
D: -; size: -; J: TRBJ1-1; V: TRBV6-1; CDR3: CATGERRRNTEAFF; DNA: TGTGCCACGGGTGAAAGACGGAGGAACACTGAAGCTTTCTTT
D: TRBD1; size: -; J: TRBJ1-1; V: TRBV28; CDR3: CASRGQGGMNTEAFF; DNA: TGTGCCAGCAGAGGACAGGGGGGCATGAACACTGAAGCTTTCTTT
D: TRBD1; size: -; J: TRBJ1-4; V: TRBV5-1; CDR3: CASRQGAMGEKLFF; DNA: TGCGCCAGCAGGCAGGGGGCGATGGGAGAAAAACTGTTTTTT
D: -; size: -; J: TRBJ1-2; V: TRBV28; CDR3: CASSTSPQGGYTF; DNA: TGTGCCAGCAGTACCTCCCCCCAGGGGGGCTACACCTTC
D: -; size: once; J: TRBJ1-5; V: TRBV7-2; CDR3: CASSLGKGGERPQHF; DNA: TGTGCCAGCAGCTTAGGTAAAGGGGGGGAGCGGCCCCAGCATTTT
D: -; size: once; J: TRBJ2-1; V: TRBV5-1; CDR3: CASSLSLIHNEQFF; DNA: TGCGCCAGCAGCTTGAGCCTAATTCACAATGAGCAGTTCTTC
D: -; size: -; J: TRBJ2-2; V: TRBV11-2; CDR3: CASSLSSTGELFF; DNA: TGTGCCAGCAGCTTATCCAGCACCGGGGAGCTGTTTTTT
D: TRBD1; size: -; J: TRBJ1-4; V: TRBV18; CDR3: CASSPQSPGTGGEKLFF; DNA: TGTGCCAGCTCACCACAAAGCCCCGGGACAGGGGGGGAAAAACTGTTTTTT
D: -; size: -; J: TRBJ1-4; V: TRBV27; CDR3: CASGAGVEKLFF; DNA: TGTGCCAGCGGGGCAGGCGTTGAAAAACTGTTTTTT
D: -; size: -; J: TRBJ1-1; V: TRBV5-1; CDR3: CASSLISGIRNTEAFF; DNA: TGCGCCAGCAGCCTCATCTCCGGGATACGAAACACTGAAGCTTTCTTT
D: TRBD1; size: once; J: TRBJ2-2; V: TRBV10-3; CDR3: CATTGTGNTGELFF; DNA: TGTGCCACCACCGGGACAGGGAACACCGGGGAGCTGTTTTTT
D: TRBD1; size: -; J: TRBJ2-2; V: TRBV19; CDR3: CASSPGTGSTGELFF; DNA: TGTGCCAGTAGTCCGGGGACAGGTTCTACCGGGGAGCTGTTTTTT
D: TRBD1; size: -; J: TRBJ1-3; V: TRBV10-3; CDR3: CAIRGQLISGNTIYF; DNA: TGTGCCATCAGGGGACAGTTGATCTCTGGAAACACCATATATTTT
D: -; size: once; J: TRBJ2-1; V: TRBV6-5; CDR3: CASSPPLHNEQFF; DNA: TGTGCCAGCAGTCCACCACTACACAATGAGCAGTTCTTC
D: -; size: -; J: TRBJ1-1; V: TRBV15; CDR3: CATSRPSGGPQNTEAFF; DNA: TGTGCCACCAGCAGACCGAGCGGGGGTCCCCAGAACACTGAAGCTTTCTTT
D: TRBD2; size: few; J: TRBJ2-3; V: TRBV7-2; CDR3: CASRGDSTDTQYF; DNA: TGTGCCAGCCGGGGGGATAGCACAGATACGCAGTATTTT
D: TRBD2; size: -; J: TRBJ2-2; V: TRBV30; CDR3: CAWGGGFNTGELFF; DNA: TGTGCCTGGGGGGGAGGGTTCAACACCGGGGAGCTGTTTTTT